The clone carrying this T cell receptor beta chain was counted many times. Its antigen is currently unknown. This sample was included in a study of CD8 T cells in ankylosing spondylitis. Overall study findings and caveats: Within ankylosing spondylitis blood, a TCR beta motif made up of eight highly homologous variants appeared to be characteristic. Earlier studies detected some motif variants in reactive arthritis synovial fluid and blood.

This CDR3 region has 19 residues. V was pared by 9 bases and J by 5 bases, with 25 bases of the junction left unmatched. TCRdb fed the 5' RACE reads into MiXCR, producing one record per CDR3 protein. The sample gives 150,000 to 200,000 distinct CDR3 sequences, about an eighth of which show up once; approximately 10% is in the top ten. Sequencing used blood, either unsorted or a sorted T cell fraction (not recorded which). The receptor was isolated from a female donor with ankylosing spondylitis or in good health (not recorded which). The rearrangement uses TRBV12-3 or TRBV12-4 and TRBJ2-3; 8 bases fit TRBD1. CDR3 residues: CASQPLKRQGSNTGDTQYF. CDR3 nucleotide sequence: TGTGCCAGTCAGCCGCTTAAGCGACAGGGGTCAAATACCGGAGATACGCAGTATTTT.